This passage covers 18 T cell receptor beta chains from one sample sequenced in a study of cytomegalovirus exposure and HLA in healthy donors. Primers for the PCR totalled 60 Vbeta and 13 Jbeta. Some clones are missing from TCRdb's copy, which holds only in-frame ones; the method was immunoSEQ multiplex PCR. The repertoire consists of fewer than 250,000 clones, with over 70% occurring once and the leading ten covering about 3.1%. Sequencing was done on a sample of PBMCs. All receptors come from a woman in her twenties or thirties in good health and CMV-seropositive.

In this sample, this clone turned up once. The chain combines TRBV6-1 with TRBJ2-7; D gene ambiguous. V lost 6 bases, J lost 6 bases, and 9 bases lay in between. This CDR3 has 11 residues. Germline V gene lookup returns CDR1 MNHNS and CDR2 SASEGT. CDR3 sequence: CASRYSGEQYF. CDR3 DNA: TGTGCCAGCAGGTACAGTGGCGAGCAGTACTTC.

This chain links TRBV5-6 with TRBJ1-1; the D is unclear. Germline V lookup: CDR1 SGHDT, CDR2 YYEEEE. CDR3 length: 16 residues. V gave up 0 bases and J gave up 4 bases, with 16 bases separating them. Written as DNA, the CDR3 is TGTGCCAGCAGCTTGGTAGCGGGCAGAGGTCGCACTGAAGCTTTCTTT. It specifies CASSLVAGRGRTEAFF.

The chain employs TRBV6-1 and TRBJ2-3; possibly TRBD2 for D (5 bases). Germline V gene data show CDR1 as MNHNS and CDR2 as SASEGT. The germline V and J ends were trimmed by 3 bases and 3 bases, with 10 bases remaining between them. The CDR3 has 14 residues. CDR3 region: CASSETPGTDTQYF. The DNA of the CDR3 is TGTGCCAGCAGTGAGACGCCGGGAACAGATACGCAGTATTTT.

The CDR3 loop is CASSLFPGQVEQYF. CDR3 DNA: TGTGCCAGCAGCCTTTTTCCGGGACAGGTCGAGCAGTACTTC. The chain recombines TRBV4-2 with TRBJ2-7, with TRBD1 identical over 8 bases. Germline CDR1 reads LGHNA; CDR2 reads YNFKEQ. CDR3 size: 14 residues. The V segment lost 4 bases and the J segment 6 bases; nucleotides outside the gene matches: 8.

The chain carries TRBV11-2 and TRBJ2-3; TRBD2 matches 11 bases. This CDR3 contains 16 residues. The trim removed 5 bases at V and 5 bases at J, leaving 9 bases unmatched. Germline CDR1 and CDR2: SGHAT and FQNNGV. For the CDR3, the DNA is TGTGCCAGCAGCGAACTACTAGCGGGAGTAGGAGATACGCAGTATTTT. It is translated as CASSELLAGVGDTQYF.

The rearrangement joins TRBV27 to TRBJ2-7; D possibly corresponds to TRBD2 (5 bases). The V and J ends lost 0 bases and 3 bases respectively, with 6 bases between them. CDR1 and CDR2 (germline): MNHEY, SMNVEV (reference sequence). The CDR3 spans 13 residues. In DNA form, the CDR3 reads TGTGCCAGCAGTTTATCCGGGGACTACGAGCAGTACTTC. Translation: CASSLSGDYEQYF.

The V and J genes are TRBV6-4 and TRBJ2-7; 10 bases are a match to TRBD1. Germline values: CDR1 MRHNA, CDR2 SNTAGT. V shed 6 bases and J 4 bases; nucleotides not matched to a gene: 9. There are 15 residues in the CDR3. Written as DNA, the CDR3 is TGTGCCAGCAGCCGAGGGACAGGGGCGATATACGAGCAGTACTTC. Protein sequence: CASSRGTGAIYEQYF.

This sequence joins TRBV29-1 and TRBJ2-1; 8 bases map to TRBD2. The trim removed 4 bases at V and 7 bases at J, leaving 12 bases unmatched. The CDR3 length is 15 residues. Germline-derived CDR1 and CDR2 are SQVTM and ANQGSEA. CDR3 sequence (DNA): TGCAGCGTTGTTAAAGCGTCTAGCGGGTTAAATGAGCAGTTCTTC. It codes for CSVVKASSGLNEQFF.

This chain uses TRBV5-1 with TRBJ1-6; D is perhaps TRBD1 (5 bases). The V gene's germline CDR1 is SGHRS and CDR2 YFSETQ. The V gene lost 2 bases and the J gene lost 0 bases, with 12 bases spanning the gap. The CDR3 runs 17 residues. CDR3 residues: CASSLATASSYNSPLHF. In DNA, the CDR3 is TGCGCCAGCAGCTTAGCGACAGCGAGCTCCTATAATTCACCCCTCCACTTT.

This clone was seen only a few times. The chain employs TRBV28 and TRBJ1-5; 7 bases match TRBD1. J was trimmed by 3 bases and V by 6 bases; bases with no gene match: 5. Germline CDR1 and CDR2: MDHEN and SYDVKM. The CDR3 extends over 14 amino acids. DNA for the CDR3: TGTGCCAGCAGCAGCGACAGGGCCAATCAGCCCCAGCATTTT. Translated, it gives CASSSDRANQPQHF.

This clone appeared once. This rearrangement joins TRBV7-6 to TRBJ1-3, with D possibly TRBD1 on 6 matching bases. The CDR3 is 14 residues long. The germline gives CDR1 SGHVS, CDR2 FNYEAQ. The V gene lost 3 bases and the J gene lost 4 bases, with 10 bases spanning the gap. The CDR3 DNA sequence: TGTGCCAGCAGCTTGTCAGGGGAAGGAAACACCATATATTTT. Encoded protein: CASSLSGEGNTIYF.

The chain has TRBV7-9 and TRBJ1-2; no definite D call. The CDR3 is 19 amino acids. Germline V gives CDR1 SEHNR, CDR2 FQNEAQ (reference sequence). Trimming took off 1 base at V and 5 bases at J, with 26 bases between the two ends. The CDR3, as DNA: TGTGCCAGCAGCTTAGTAAACCTCCGGGGAGTTAGAGTAGTATATGGCTACACCTTC. Protein product: CASSLVNLRGVRVVYGYTF.

V usage is TRBV6-5 and J usage is TRBJ1-4; 9 bases fit TRBD1. V gave up 6 bases and J gave up 7 bases; unmatched junction bases: 6. The CDR3 has 14 residues. Germline values: CDR1 MNHEY, CDR2 SVGAGI. This CDR3 reads CASSLDRGGEKLFF. The DNA of the CDR3 is TGTGCCAGCAGCTTGGACAGGGGAGGTGAAAAACTGTTTTTT.

V gene TRBV28 combines with J gene TRBJ2-5, with D possibly matching TRBD2 (5 bases). CDR3 length: 13 residues. V lost 6 bases, J lost 2 bases, and 10 bases lay in between. The V gene's germline CDR1 is MDHEN and CDR2 SYDVKM. CDR3 coding DNA: TGTGCCAGCAGGTTGCCGGGACAAGAGACCCAGTACTTC. Encoded protein: CASRLPGQETQYF.

The chain uses TRBV5-1 and TRBJ2-7, with TRBD1 matching 7 bases. The length of the CDR3 is 15 residues. Per germline, CDR1 SGHRS and CDR2 YFSETQ. J was trimmed by 2 bases and V by 0 bases; bases with no gene match: 5. CDR3 protein: CASSLDGQETYEQYF. In DNA form, the CDR3 reads TGCGCCAGCAGCTTGGATGGACAGGAAACCTACGAGCAGTACTTC.

This chain links TRBV6-1 with TRBJ2-1; 10 nucleotides agree with TRBD2. Germline V CDR1 and CDR2: MNHNS, SASEGT. With V trimmed by 6 bases and J by 0 bases, 2 bases remained unmatched. This CDR3 is 15 amino acids long. The CDR3 loop reads CASRGLARSYNEQFF. CDR3 DNA sequence: TGTGCCAGCAGGGGACTAGCGCGCTCCTACAATGAGCAGTTCTTC.

The V and J genes are TRBV2 and TRBJ2-7; perhaps TRBD2 as D (6 bases). This CDR3 has 15 residues. Trimming shortened V by 1 base and J by 4 bases, and 14 bases separated the two germline ends. The germline V gene encodes CDR1 SNHLY and CDR2 FYNNEI. The CDR3 sequence is CASSEDRRGLYEQYF. The CDR3, as DNA: TGTGCCAGCAGTGAAGATCGGAGGGGATTATACGAGCAGTACTTC.

The chain combines TRBV19 with TRBJ2-3; TRBD1 might be the D (7 bases). The V and J ends lost 2 bases and 4 bases respectively, with 13 bases between them. Per germline, CDR1 LNHDA and CDR2 SQIVND (reference sequence). The CDR3 extends over 15 amino acids. CDR3 sequence reads: CASSIQGGIPDTQYF. The CDR3 DNA follows: TGTGCCAGTAGTATACAGGGGGGAATCCCAGATACGCAGTATTTT.